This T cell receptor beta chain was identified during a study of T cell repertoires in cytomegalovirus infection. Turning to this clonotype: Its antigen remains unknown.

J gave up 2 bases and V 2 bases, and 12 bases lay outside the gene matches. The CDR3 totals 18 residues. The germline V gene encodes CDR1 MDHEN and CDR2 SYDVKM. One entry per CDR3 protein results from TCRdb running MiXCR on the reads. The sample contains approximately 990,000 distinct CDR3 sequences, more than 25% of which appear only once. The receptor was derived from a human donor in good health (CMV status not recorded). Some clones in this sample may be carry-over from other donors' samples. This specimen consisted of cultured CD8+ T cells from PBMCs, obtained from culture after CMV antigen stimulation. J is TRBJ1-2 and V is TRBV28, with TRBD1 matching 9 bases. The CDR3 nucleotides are TGTGCCAGCAGTTTAAGCCTAAGGGACAGGGCGGGGAACTATGGCTACACCTTC. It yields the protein CASSLSLRDRAGNYGYTF.